This T cell receptor beta chain was retrieved from a study of Tregs in tolerant kidney transplant recipients. Study-wide results and caveats: The small number of patients limits these findings pending further validation.

Only in-frame clones appear in the TCRdb table, and some are missing; sequencing was by immunoSEQ multiplex PCR. The table has roughly 99,000 clones, approximately 93% seen once. CDR3 length: 15 residues. V lost 0 bases to trimming and J lost 2 bases, with 10 bases between them. Germline lookup yields CDR1 SGHRS and CDR2 YFSETQ. Comment on this clone: What it binds is not known.

The chain uses TRBV5-1 and TRBJ2-3, with a possible D match to TRBD1 (5 bases). This specimen consisted of CD4+ T cells from blood, obtained before the transplant. This TCR was recovered from a human donor who received a combined kidney and bone marrow transplant. CDR3 sequence (DNA): TGCGCCAGCAGCTTGGACAGGTTGAACACAGATACGCAGTATTTT. This translates into CASSLDRLNTDTQYF.